This is a list of T cell receptor beta chains from one sample in a study of response to subunit inactivated influenza vaccine. One entry per CDR3 protein results from TCRdb running MiXCR on the RT-PCR reads. The table includes 650,000 to 800,000 distinct CDR3 sequences, 14% detected once. The specimen comprised PBMCs from blood, sampled around 14 days before vaccination. The receptors originated from a man aged 50 to 60 who received an inactivated influenza vaccine. CDR3s include the opening cysteine and the closing phenylalanine or tryptophan. The D gene is left open where the match is weak. The size field is filled for only some rows; it gives once, few, many or a size class.

TGCGCCAGCAGCCTTGGGGACAGGGAAAAAGATACGCAGTATTTT	CASSLGDREKDTQYF	.	TRBV4-1	TRBJ2-3	TRBD1
TGTGCCAGCAGCTCCGATCTAGCGGGAGGTGGAGATACGCAGTATTTT	CASSSDLAGGGDTQYF	many	TRBV7-3	TRBJ2-3	TRBD2
TGTGCCAGCAGCTTAGTCTTCTCGGGATACGGGACCCAGTACTTC	CASSLVFSGYGTQYF	.	TRBV7-9	TRBJ2-5	.
TGTGCCAGCAGCTTAGTTCCGGGGGCCGAGCAGTACTTC	CASSLVPGAEQYF	.	TRBV7-2	TRBJ2-7	.
TGTGCCAGCAGTTTAGGGACAGGGAGACAAGAGACCCAGTACTTC	CASSLGTGRQETQYF	.	TRBV12-3/TRBV12-4	TRBJ2-5	TRBD1
TGCAGTGCTGCCCCCGGGGGCAAAGGGAGGAACACCGGGGAGCTGTTTTTT	CSAAPGGKGRNTGELFF	few	TRBV20-1	TRBJ2-2	.
TGTGCCAGCACCCCCAGCGGGGAAACCTACGAGCAGTACTTC	CASTPSGETYEQYF	few	TRBV28	TRBJ2-7	TRBD2
TGTGCCAGCAGCTCGCCTACTGGAGAGGGTTCTGGGGCCAACGTCCTGACTTTC	CASSSPTGEGSGANVLTF	many	TRBV11-2	TRBJ2-6	.
TGTGCCACCGGGACTAGCGGGACGAGCTCCTACAATGAGCAGTTCTTC	CATGTSGTSSYNEQFF	few	TRBV6-2/TRBV6-3	TRBJ2-1	TRBD2
TGTGCCAGCAGTTTCCGGGACCCTCCGCGGGAGACCCAGTACTTC	CASSFRDPPRETQYF	.	TRBV12-3/TRBV12-4	TRBJ2-5	.
TGTGCCAGCCAACGGGACAGGGGGATCGATGAGCAGTTCTTC	CASQRDRGIDEQFF	few	TRBV7-2	TRBJ2-1	TRBD1
TGTGCCAGCAGTTTAGAACAGCCTCTTGGCTACACCTTC	CASSLEQPLGYTF	many	TRBV12-3/TRBV12-4	TRBJ1-2	.
TGTGCCAGTAGACCCGAGGTTCGGTCCTACAATGAGCAGTTCTTC	CASRPEVRSYNEQFF	few	TRBV28	TRBJ2-1	.
TGTGCCAGCAGTAATGAGGTTTTGGAGACCCAGTACTTC	CASSNEVLETQYF	few	TRBV6-6	TRBJ2-5	.
TGTGCCAGCAGTACGGGGCCCGAATTCTCCTACGAGCAGTACTTC	CASSTGPEFSYEQYF	.	TRBV11-2	TRBJ2-7	.
TGCGCCAGCAAGAGTCGGGGGGGCTTATCCAAAAACATTCAGTACTTC	CASKSRGGLSKNIQYF	few	TRBV23-1	TRBJ2-4	TRBD2
TGCAGCGTTGAGACCGGGACTAGCGGGACAGATACGCAGTATTTT	CSVETGTSGTDTQYF	few	TRBV29-1	TRBJ2-3	TRBD2
TGTGCCAGCAGTTACTCTTGGAGGGCGGACGAGCAGTACTTC	CASSYSWRADEQYF	many	TRBV6-2/TRBV6-3	TRBJ2-7	.
TGTGCCAGCAGTTTATCTCGGGGTTTGACAGAGACCCAGTACTTC	CASSLSRGLTETQYF	few	TRBV28	TRBJ2-5	.
TGTGCCAGCTCAGTAGGCCGTAACGTCCTGACTTTC	CASSVGRNVLTF	.	TRBV18	TRBJ2-6	.
TGTGCCAGCAGCTCCCTAGGCTTGGGACAGGGACCAGATACGCAGTATTTT	CASSSLGLGQGPDTQYF	.	TRBV7-9	TRBJ2-3	TRBD1
TGTGCCAGCAGCTTACGGGGCGGCTCGAACTATGGCTACACCTTC	CASSLRGGSNYGYTF	.	TRBV7-2	TRBJ1-2	.
TGTGCCAGCAGCGCGGGGACAGATCGAAACACCATATATTTT	CASSAGTDRNTIYF	.	TRBV9	TRBJ1-3	TRBD1
TGTGCCAGCAGCCCCAGGGAAGGGAGTTCCTACGAGCAGTACTTC	CASSPREGSSYEQYF	.	TRBV9	TRBJ2-7	.
TGTGCCTGGAGTGTAGGGCAGGGAGTGACTGAAGCTTTCTTT	CAWSVGQGVTEAFF	few	TRBV30	TRBJ1-1	.
TGTGCCACGACCTCTGACACATCCAGAGAGCAGTACTTC	CATTSDTSREQYF	many	TRBV6-5	TRBJ2-7	.
TGCGCTACCCGCAGTTCGGAGACCCAGTACTTC	CATRSSETQYF	.	TRBV5-1	TRBJ2-5	.
TGTGCCAGCAGTAAACAACGACAGGATGGTGGCTACACCTTC	CASSKQRQDGGYTF	.	TRBV6-1	TRBJ1-2	.
TGTGCCAGCAGCCCGCGACTAGCGGGAGCGGGCTACAATGAGCAGTTCTTC	CASSPRLAGAGYNEQFF	few	TRBV11-2	TRBJ2-1	TRBD2
TGTGCCAGCAGTTCGACCGTCGGCCCCGAGCAGTACTTC	CASSSTVGPEQYF	few	TRBV7-9	TRBJ2-7	.
TGTGCCACCAGCAGAGATCGAACACGCCGGGAGACCCAGTACTTC	CATSRDRTRRETQYF	.	TRBV15	TRBJ2-5	.